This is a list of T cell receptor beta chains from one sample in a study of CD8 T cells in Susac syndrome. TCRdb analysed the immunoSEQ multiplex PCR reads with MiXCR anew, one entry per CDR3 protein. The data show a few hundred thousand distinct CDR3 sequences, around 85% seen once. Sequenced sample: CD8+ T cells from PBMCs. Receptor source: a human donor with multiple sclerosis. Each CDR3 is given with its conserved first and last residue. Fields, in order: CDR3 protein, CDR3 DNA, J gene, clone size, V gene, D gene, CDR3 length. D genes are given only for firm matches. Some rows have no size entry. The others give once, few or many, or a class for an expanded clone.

cdr3_aa: CASSYTGMGTEAFF
cdr3_nt: TGTGCCAGCAGTTACACAGGGATGGGCACTGAAGCTTTCTTT
j_call: TRBJ1-1
clone_size: -
v_call: TRBV27
d_call: -
cdr3_length: 14

cdr3_aa: CASSGEHPEAFF
cdr3_nt: TGTGCCAGCAGCGGCGAACACCCTGAAGCTTTCTTT
j_call: TRBJ1-1
clone_size: -
v_call: TRBV9
d_call: -
cdr3_length: 12

cdr3_aa: CASSFLQGGTGELFF
cdr3_nt: TGTGCCAGCAGTTTTTTACAGGGGGGCACCGGGGAGCTGTTTTTT
j_call: TRBJ2-2
clone_size: -
v_call: TRBV6-5
d_call: TRBD1
cdr3_length: 15

cdr3_aa: CASSPGTGSSPLHF
cdr3_nt: TGCGCCAGCAGCCCAGGGACAGGTTCTTCACCCCTCCACTTT
j_call: TRBJ1-6
clone_size: -
v_call: TRBV4-1
d_call: TRBD1
cdr3_length: 14

cdr3_aa: CASSLWAGHYGYTF
cdr3_nt: TGTGCCAGCAGTTTATGGGCAGGGCACTATGGCTACACCTTC
j_call: TRBJ1-2
clone_size: -
v_call: TRBV28
d_call: -
cdr3_length: 14

cdr3_aa: CASSLIQGYEQYF
cdr3_nt: TGTGCCAGCAGTTTAATCCAGGGCTACGAGCAGTACTTC
j_call: TRBJ2-7
clone_size: -
v_call: TRBV28
d_call: -
cdr3_length: 13

cdr3_aa: CASSPAAANTEAFF
cdr3_nt: TGTGCCAGCTCCCCAGCGGCAGCGAACACTGAAGCTTTCTTT
j_call: TRBJ1-1
clone_size: once
v_call: TRBV5-6
d_call: -
cdr3_length: 14

cdr3_aa: CASSFQQGTYEQYF
cdr3_nt: TGTGCCAGCAGTTTCCAGCAGGGCACCTACGAGCAGTACTTC
j_call: TRBJ2-7
clone_size: -
v_call: TRBV6-5
d_call: -
cdr3_length: 14

cdr3_aa: CASSSANLTSGPGELFF
cdr3_nt: TGTGCCAGCAGTTCCGCTAACTTAACTAGCGGGCCCGGGGAGCTGTTTTTT
j_call: TRBJ2-2
clone_size: -
v_call: TRBV28
d_call: TRBD2
cdr3_length: 17

cdr3_aa: CASSHMNTEAFF
cdr3_nt: TGTGCCAGCAGCCACATGAACACTGAAGCTTTCTTT
j_call: TRBJ1-1
clone_size: -
v_call: TRBV14
d_call: -
cdr3_length: 12

cdr3_aa: CASSLDSFGLVYHALTQYF
cdr3_nt: TGTGCCAGCAGCTTAGATAGTTTTGGTCTAGTCTACCATGCGTTGACCCAGTACTTC
j_call: TRBJ2-5
clone_size: -
v_call: TRBV11-2
d_call: -
cdr3_length: 19

cdr3_aa: CASRRASLGTQYF
cdr3_nt: TGTGCCAGCAGAAGGGCCTCTCTGGGGACCCAGTACTTC
j_call: TRBJ2-5
clone_size: -
v_call: TRBV12-3/TRBV12-4
d_call: -
cdr3_length: 13

cdr3_aa: CASSDRPSTGELFF
cdr3_nt: TGTGCCAGCAGTGACCGCCCCTCCACCGGGGAGCTGTTTTTT
j_call: TRBJ2-2
clone_size: -
v_call: TRBV6-4
d_call: -
cdr3_length: 14

cdr3_aa: CSARDPWGTDTQYF
cdr3_nt: TGCAGTGCTAGAGATCCGTGGGGAACAGATACGCAGTATTTT
j_call: TRBJ2-3
clone_size: -
v_call: TRBV20-1
d_call: -
cdr3_length: 14

cdr3_aa: CASSQERTPDNEQFF
cdr3_nt: TGCGCCAGCAGCCAAGAACGCACCCCCGACAATGAGCAGTTCTTC
j_call: TRBJ2-1
clone_size: -
v_call: TRBV4-1
d_call: -
cdr3_length: 15

cdr3_aa: CASSLTGGSEKLFF
cdr3_nt: TGTGCCAGCAGTCTGACAGGGGGGAGTGAAAAACTGTTTTTT
j_call: TRBJ1-4
clone_size: -
v_call: TRBV28
d_call: TRBD1
cdr3_length: 14

cdr3_aa: CASSFRFGGGNQPQHF
cdr3_nt: TGTGCCAGCAGTTTTAGGTTTGGGGGAGGCAATCAGCCCCAGCATTTT
j_call: TRBJ1-5
clone_size: -
v_call: TRBV28
d_call: -
cdr3_length: 16

cdr3_aa: CASSQVGGQVYEQYF
cdr3_nt: TGCGCCAGCAGCCAAGTAGGGGGGCAGGTCTACGAGCAGTACTTC
j_call: TRBJ2-7
clone_size: -
v_call: TRBV4-1
d_call: -
cdr3_length: 15

cdr3_aa: CASSVLAGTDTQYF
cdr3_nt: TGTGCCAGCAGTGTACTAGCGGGAACAGATACGCAGTATTTT
j_call: TRBJ2-3
clone_size: -
v_call: TRBV6-5
d_call: TRBD2
cdr3_length: 14

cdr3_aa: CASSSGLAGKKNIQYF
cdr3_nt: TGTGCCAGCAGCTCAGGACTAGCGGGAAAAAAAAACATTCAGTACTTC
j_call: TRBJ2-4
clone_size: once
v_call: TRBV9
d_call: TRBD2
cdr3_length: 16

cdr3_aa: CASRNVGLGHQETQYF
cdr3_nt: TGTGCCAGCAGGAACGTCGGGCTTGGTCACCAAGAGACCCAGTACTTC
j_call: TRBJ2-5
clone_size: -
v_call: TRBV13
d_call: -
cdr3_length: 16

cdr3_aa: CATQGALGGIYEQYF
cdr3_nt: TGTGCCACCCAGGGGGCGCTTGGGGGAATCTACGAGCAGTACTTC
j_call: TRBJ2-7
clone_size: -
v_call: TRBV27
d_call: TRBD1
cdr3_length: 15

cdr3_aa: CASRSGKDYNQPQHF
cdr3_nt: TGTGCCAGCAGGTCAGGGAAGGACTACAATCAGCCCCAGCATTTT
j_call: TRBJ1-5
clone_size: -
v_call: TRBV2
d_call: -
cdr3_length: 15

cdr3_aa: CASSPDRDPYNEQFF
cdr3_nt: TGTGCCAGCAGCCCGGACAGGGATCCCTACAATGAGCAGTTCTTC
j_call: TRBJ2-1
clone_size: -
v_call: TRBV6-1
d_call: TRBD1
cdr3_length: 15

cdr3_aa: CASSLVHSIDTEAFF
cdr3_nt: TGTGCCAGCAGCTTAGTTCACTCTATCGACACTGAAGCTTTCTTT
j_call: TRBJ1-1
clone_size: -
v_call: TRBV11-1
d_call: -
cdr3_length: 15

cdr3_aa: CASSESPFYGYTF
cdr3_nt: TGCGCCAGCAGCGAATCTCCCTTCTATGGCTACACCTTC
j_call: TRBJ1-2
clone_size: -
v_call: TRBV5-1
d_call: -
cdr3_length: 13

cdr3_aa: CASSQVAGSLKRYF
cdr3_nt: TGTGCCAGCAGCCAAGTTGCGGGATCCTTAAAGAGGTACTTC
j_call: TRBJ2-4
clone_size: -
v_call: TRBV3-1
d_call: -
cdr3_length: 14